A single T cell receptor beta chain is shown here with its context. The antigen is unknown. The assay was immunoSEQ multiplex PCR, and TCRdb's table has in-frame clones only and misses some. Here the sample spans around 7,400 clones, around 80% being singletons. The data are from a study of T cell repertoires in ileal Crohn's disease. The CDR3 has 15 amino acids. Germline lookup yields CDR1 MNHNY and CDR2 SVGAGI (reference sequence). V gave up 4 bases and J gave up 4 bases; unmatched junction bases: 7. Regarding the study as a whole: Mucosal expansions were suggested to be mainly CD8 T cells.

This receptor was obtained from an adult with Crohn's disease. The sequencing sample was made of ileal tissue. The chain is built from TRBV6-6 and TRBJ1-2; 9 bases match TRBD1. The CDR3 here is CASSSSTGGSYGYTF. The CDR3, as DNA: TGTGCCAGCAGTTCGTCGACAGGGGGGAGCTATGGCTACACCTTC.